What follows are 25 T cell receptor beta chains derived from one specimen sequenced in a study of OX40 agonist ivuxolimab in advanced cancers. This table comes from immunoSEQ multiplex PCR, and its TCRdb copy is limited to in-frame clones, with some not included. The sample has some 97,000 clones; under 95% are singletons. The sample here was CD4+ or CD8+ T cells sorted from blood, taken in a trial of the OX40 agonist ivuxolimab. These receptor sequences come from an adult with an advanced solid tumor such as melanoma, head and neck, liver or kidney cancer.

CDR3 residues: CASTGQGPPTQYF. In nucleotides, the CDR3 is TGTGCCAGCACCGGACAGGGGCCCCCCACCCAGTACTTC. V gene TRBV28 combines with J gene TRBJ2-7; 9 bases fit TRBD1. V was pared by 7 bases and J by 10 bases, with 11 bases of the junction left unmatched. CDR3 size: 13 residues. Germline loops: CDR1 MDHEN, CDR2 SYDVKM. Filled out from reference TRBV28 and TRBJ2-7, the complete variable domain reads DVKVTQSSRYLVKRTGEKVFLECVQDMDHENMFWYRQDPGLGLRLIYFSYDVKMKEKGDIPEGYSVSREKKERFSLILESASTNQTSMYLCASTGQGPPTQYFGPGTRLTVT.

CDR3 residues: CASSEVKRKRAYEQYF. In DNA form, the CDR3 reads TGTGCCAGCAGCGAAGTTAAGCGGAAAAGAGCCTACGAGCAGTACTTC. The V call is TRBV11-2, the J call TRBJ2-7, with D tentatively TRBD2 (5 bases). CDR1 and CDR2 (germline): SGHAT, FQNNGV. The CDR3 has 16 amino acids. V shed 5 bases and J shed 2 bases, with 19 bases lying between them.

The V gene is TRBV2, the J gene TRBJ1-2; no clear D gene. Trimming left V 7 bases short and J 2 bases short, with 11 bases between. CDR1 is SNHLY, CDR2 FYNNEI, per germline. CDR3 length equals 13 residues. This chain's CDR3 is CASTPEVNYGYTF. For the CDR3, the DNA is TGTGCCAGCACACCAGAAGTGAACTATGGCTACACCTTC.

The genes are TRBV19 and TRBJ2-5, with 8 bases fitting TRBD1. CDR1 and CDR2 (germline): LNHDA, SQIVND (reference sequence). The J segment lost 7 bases and the V segment lost 7 bases, leaving 11 bases of the junction unmatched. The CDR3 contains 14 residues. DNA for the CDR3: TGTGCCAGTACCTATGGGACAGGCGGCGGGACCCAGTACTTC. This translates into CASTYGTGGGTQYF. Full variable domain (outside the CDR3, taken from reference TRBV19 and TRBJ2-5): DGGITQSPKYLFRKEGQNVTLSCEQNLNHDAMYWYRQDPGQGLRLIYYSQIVNDFQKGDIAEGYSVSREKKESFPLTVTSAQKNPTAFYLCASTYGTGGGTQYFGPGTRLLVL.

A word on this clone: One end of the junction fails to match germline, which may point to a read error. The chain uses TRBV2 and TRBJ2-7; 7 bases fit TRBD2. The germline V gene encodes CDR1 SNHLY and CDR2 FYNNEI. The CDR3 loop spans 15 amino acids. The CDR3 is CASREAAGTLEEQYF. The CDR3 DNA reads TGTGCCAGCCGTGAGGCAGCGGGAACCCTTGAGGAGCAGTACTTC.

A few counts support this clone. The chain employs TRBV10-2 and TRBJ2-2, with a weak D call TRBD2 (6 bases). Trimming left V 2 bases short and J 3 bases short, with 7 bases between. Per the germline V gene, CDR1 is WSHSY and CDR2 is SAAADI. The CDR3 covers 14 residues. This CDR3 is CASSERRDTGELFF. In nucleotides, the CDR3 is TGCGCCAGCAGTGAGAGGAGGGACACCGGGGAGCTGTTTTTT.

This chain links TRBV5-6 with TRBJ2-7, with TRBD2 as a possible D gene (6 bases). V lost 5 bases, J lost 3 bases, and 15 bases lay in between. Germline V lookup: CDR1 SGHDT, CDR2 YYEEEE. The CDR3 extends over 14 amino acids. The CDR3 loop reads CASRITGRDYEQYF. CDR3 bases: TGTGCCAGCAGGATTACCGGGAGAGACTACGAGCAGTACTTC.

The rearrangement uses TRBV2 and TRBJ2-7; D is perhaps TRBD1 (6 bases). The CDR3 extends over 14 amino acids. V dropped 6 bases and J dropped 0 bases, with 12 bases sitting between them. Germline V gene data show CDR1 as SNHLY and CDR2 as FYNNEI. CDR3 region: CASSGDRYSYEQYF. CDR3 DNA: TGTGCCAGCAGCGGCGACAGGTACTCCTACGAGCAGTACTTC.

This chain joins TRBV27 and TRBJ2-1; possible D gene TRBD2, 5 bases. CDR1 is MNHEY, CDR2 SMNVEV, per germline (reference sequence). CDR3 length: 16 amino acids. V was trimmed by 0 bases and J by 5 bases, leaving 14 bases between them. In DNA, the CDR3 is TGTGCCAGCAGTTTATCCCCGGGATTAGGACACAATGAGCAGTTCTTC. Protein: CASSLSPGLGHNEQFF.

The chain is built from TRBV18 and TRBJ1-2; D gene unclear. Between the trimmed V and J ends, which lost 2 bases and 4 bases, there was a span of 5 bases. Germline V gene data show CDR1 as KGHSH and CDR2 as LQKENI. There are 12 residues in the CDR3. CDR3 protein: CASSPELYGYTF. The CDR3 coding sequence is TGTGCCAGCTCACCAGAACTCTATGGCTACACCTTC.

The V call is TRBV6-5, the J call TRBJ2-2, with TRBD1 matching 10 bases. The CDR3 is made up of 15 amino acids. The trim removed 4 bases at V and 7 bases at J, leaving 6 bases unmatched. Germline CDR1 reads MNHEY; CDR2 reads SVGAGI. The DNA of the CDR3 is TGTGCCAGCAGTTCCGGGACAGGGGTTTACGGGGAGCTGTTTTTT. As protein: CASSSGTGVYGELFF.

This clone was picked up a small number of times. CDR3 residues: CASNRGTYEQYF. In nucleotides, the CDR3 is TGTGCCAGCAACCGAGGAACCTACGAGCAGTACTTC. This sequence joins TRBV5-6 and TRBJ2-7; D not resolved. CDR3 length equals 12 residues. Trimming removed 6 bases at V and 2 bases at J, with 9 bases between. Germline CDR1 reads SGHDT; CDR2 reads YYEEEE.

The rearrangement joins TRBV7-9 to TRBJ1-5; D gene unclear. The CDR3 covers 16 residues. V dropped 5 bases and J dropped 4 bases, with 18 bases sitting between them. Germline lookup yields CDR1 SEHNR and CDR2 FQNEAQ (reference sequence). In DNA, the CDR3 is TGTGCCAGCAGCCTGTCGACCGCATTAGGGAATCAGCCCCAGCATTTT. Translating it yields CASSLSTALGNQPQHF.

The V gene is TRBV11-2, the J gene TRBJ2-5; a weak D match, TRBD1 (6 bases). Per germline, CDR1 SGHAT and CDR2 FQNNGV. This CDR3 spans 15 amino acids. The V gene lost 3 bases and the J gene lost 5 bases, with 16 bases spanning the gap. The CDR3 bases are TGTGCCAGCAGCTTCGGACAACAGGGTTGGGAGACCCAGTACTTC. Amino acid sequence: CASSFGQQGWETQYF. Using reference TRBV11-2 and TRBJ2-5 for the parts outside the CDR3, the full variable domain is EAGVAQSPRYKIIEKRQSVAFWCNPISGHATLYWYQQILGQGPKLLIQFQNNGVVDDSQLPKDRFSAERLKGVDSTLKIQPAKLEDSAVYLCASSFGQQGWETQYFGPGTRLLVL.

The chain couples TRBV10-3 to TRBJ2-1, with TRBD2 identical over 7 bases. The CDR3 sequence is 13 residues long. Germline CDR1 ENHRY, CDR2 SYGVKD. V dropped 0 bases and J dropped 12; count of bases not matched to a gene: 5. The CDR3 DNA follows: TGTGCCATCAGTGAGTCTGGGGGAGGGCGGCAGTTCTTC. As protein: CAISESGGGRQFF.

This clone has a single count. The V call is TRBV7-2, the J call TRBJ1-2, with 7 bases identical to TRBD1. V dropped 5 bases and J dropped 8; count of bases not matched to a gene: 5. Germline-derived CDR1 and CDR2 are SGHTA and FQGNSA. This CDR3 comprises 12 residues. The CDR3 DNA follows: TGTGCCAGCAGCCCCCGACAGGGAGGCTACACCTTC. Protein product: CASSPRQGGYTF.

The chain is built from TRBV9 and TRBJ1-1; a weak D match, TRBD1 (5 bases). The CDR3 runs to 14 residues. Looked up from germline, CDR1 is SGDLS and CDR2 is YYNGEE. V lost 1 base and J 3 bases, leaving 10 bases between the germline ends. Written as DNA, the CDR3 is TGTGCCAGCAGCGTACTTGGGGGGGACACTGAAGCTTTCTTT. Translation gives CASSVLGGDTEAFF.

This chain connects TRBV19 to TRBJ1-2; 7 positions match TRBD1. This CDR3 has 19 amino acids. Unmatched junction bases numbered 24, after V lost 4 bases and J lost 7 bases. In germline, CDR1 is LNHDA, CDR2 SQIVND (reference sequence). The CDR3 loop is CASSRGAGTESLGRGGYTF. Written as DNA, the CDR3 is TGTGCCAGTAGTAGAGGGGCCGGGACAGAATCCCTAGGCAGAGGTGGCTACACCTTC.

This clone was seen only once. The V gene is TRBV7-1, the J gene TRBJ2-6; D is uncertain. TRBV7-1 is recorded as an ORF, its role being uncertain. The length of the CDR3 is 15 residues. Trimming left V 5 bases short and J 5 bases short, with 13 bases between. DNA of the CDR3: TGTGCCAGCAGCCGGATACAAAGTCGGGCCAACGTCCTGACTTTC. It yields the protein CASSRIQSRANVLTF.

V gene TRBV2 combines with J gene TRBJ1-3; perhaps TRBD1 as D (5 bases). Trimming pared 4 bases from V and 4 bases from J, leaving 8 bases between. Germline CDR1 reads SNHLY; CDR2 reads FYNNEI. The CDR3 sequence is 13 residues long. The CDR3 DNA is TGTGCCAGCAGTGCAGGGAACGGAAACACCATATATTTT. Its protein product is CASSAGNGNTIYF. Combining the CDR3 with reference TRBV2 and TRBJ1-3 gives the whole variable domain EPEVTQTPSHQVTQMGQEVILRCVPISNHLYFYWYRQILGQKVEFLVSFYNNEISEKSEIFDDQFSVERPDGSNFTLKIRSTKLEDSAMYFCASSAGNGNTIYFGEGSWLTVV.

J is TRBJ2-6 and V is TRBV19; possible D gene TRBD1, 6 bases. This CDR3 region has 16 residues. The germline V and J ends were trimmed by 4 bases and 1 base, with 11 bases remaining between them. In germline, CDR1 is LNHDA, CDR2 SQIVND (reference sequence). CDR3 region: CASSNPGASGANVLTF. Here the CDR3 DNA reads TGTGCCAGTAGTAACCCAGGGGCGTCTGGGGCCAACGTCCTGACTTTC. Filled out from reference TRBV19 and TRBJ2-6, the complete variable domain reads DGGITQSPKYLFRKEGQNVTLSCEQNLNHDAMYWYRQDPGQGLRLIYYSQIVNDFQKGDIAEGYSVSREKKESFPLTVTSAQKNPTAFYLCASSNPGASGANVLTFGAGSRLTVL.

The rearrangement joins TRBV28 to TRBJ1-2; D is unresolved. CDR1 is MDHEN, CDR2 SYDVKM, per germline. The CDR3 is made up of 13 amino acids. The germline V and J ends were trimmed by 6 bases and 2 bases, with 10 bases remaining between them. The DNA for the CDR3 is TGTGCCAGCAGCTTACATGAAAACTATGGCTACACCTTC. Translating gives CASSLHENYGYTF.

The chain employs TRBV29-1 and TRBJ2-3, with 12 bases that match TRBD2. V lost 6 bases to trimming and J lost 0 bases; unmatched junction nucleotides: 7. CDR1 and CDR2 (germline): SQVTM, ANQGSEA. The length of the CDR3 is 16 residues. Here the CDR3 DNA reads TGCAGCGTGTATACTAGCGGGAGGTCTAGCACAGATACGCAGTATTTT. Amino acids: CSVYTSGRSSTDTQYF.

CDR3 residues: CATEDRGSEAFF. The CDR3 nucleotides read TGCGCCACCGAGGACAGGGGCTCTGAAGCTTTCTTT. This chain joins TRBV10-2 and TRBJ1-1, with 9 bases identical to TRBD1. Germline V gives CDR1 WSHSY, CDR2 SAAADI. V lost 10 bases and J lost 6; bases outside the gene matches: 6. This CDR3 region has 12 residues.

The chain links TRBV14 to TRBJ2-7, with 7 bases lining up with TRBD2. The CDR3 is 15 residues long. Trimming took 0 bases from V and 4 from J; bases not matched to a gene: 6. The germline V gene encodes CDR1 SGHDN and CDR2 FVKESK. This CDR3 is CASSQDHWEGYEQYF. CDR3 nucleotide sequence: TGTGCCAGCAGCCAAGATCACTGGGAGGGGTACGAGCAGTACTTC.